Listed here are 27 T cell receptor beta chains from one sample, sequenced in a study of T cells in Graves' hyperthyroidism and ophthalmopathy. The investigators amplified TCR beta CDR3 regions from RNA transcripts. The primer set for the first-round RT-PCR of the TCR CDR3 was HTBI. TCRdb reanalysed the multiplex PCR reads using MiXCR and keeps one entry per CDR3 protein. Of under 350,000 distinct CDR3 sequences listed, around a sixth are singletons. Sequenced: blood. Every receptor here comes from a woman aged 45 to 65 with Graves' hyperthyroidism.

In its sample, this clonotype was seen a few times. The chain combines TRBV20-1 with TRBJ1-6; D call uncertain. This CDR3 has 15 residues. Per the germline V gene, CDR1 is DFQATT and CDR2 is SNEGSKA (reference sequence). V was clipped by 4 bases and J by 9 bases, with 19 bases between them. This CDR3 reads CSAIAYPERSSPLHF. In nucleotides, the CDR3 is TGCAGTGCTATAGCGTATCCAGAGAGATCTTCACCCCTCCACTTT.

This clonotype was seen a handful of times. The chain links TRBV28 to TRBJ2-2, with D hard to call. Per germline, CDR1 MDHEN and CDR2 SYDVKM. V gave up 1 base and J gave up 0 bases, with 9 bases separating them. The CDR3 runs to 16 residues. The CDR3 protein is CASSLLQAANTGELFF. In nucleotides, the CDR3 is TGTGCCAGCAGTTTATTGCAGGCTGCGAACACCGGGGAGCTGTTTTTT.

This chain joins TRBV7-9 and TRBJ1-3; possibly TRBD1 for D (6 bases). The V end lost 8 bases, the J end lost 3 bases, and 23 bases lay between the germline ends. Germline loops: CDR1 SEHNR, CDR2 FQNEAQ (reference sequence). The CDR3 length is 17 residues. The CDR3 region is CASRGAVAAGSGNTIYF. The CDR3, as DNA: TGTGCCAGCCGGGGGGCTGTAGCCGCCGGGAGTGGAAACACCATATATTTT.

This clonotype was recorded a few times. The chain combines TRBV14 with TRBJ2-5, with D possibly called TRBD1 or TRBD2 (5 bases each). V was clipped by 0 bases and J by 4 bases, with 15 bases between them. This CDR3 is built from 16 residues. The germline gives CDR1 SGHDN, CDR2 FVKESK. The CDR3 nucleotides read TGTGCCAGCAGCCAAGATCTTGGAGCAGGGAGAGAGACCCAGTACTTC. Its protein product is CASSQDLGAGRETQYF. Full variable domain (remainder filled in from reference TRBV14 and TRBJ2-5): EAGVTQFPSHSVIEKGQTVTLRCDPISGHDNLYWYRRVMGKEIKFLLHFVKESKQDESGMPNNRFLAERTGGTYSTLKVQPAELEDSGVYFCASSQDLGAGRETQYFGPGTRLLVL.

The chain employs TRBV6-1 and TRBJ1-5, with a possible D match to TRBD1 (6 bases). V lost 7 bases to trimming and J lost 1 base, with 11 bases between them. Germline CDR1 is MNHNS and CDR2 is SASEGT. The CDR3 runs 14 residues. The DNA of the CDR3 is TGTGCCAGCAACAGGGATCTGAGCAATCAGCCCCAGCATTTT. Its protein is CASNRDLSNQPQHF.

This clonotype was counted a few times. The J gene is TRBJ1-6, the V gene TRBV7-8; possible D gene TRBD1, 5 bases. V lost 5 bases and J lost 10, with 18 bases in between. Looked up from germline, CDR1 is SGHVS and CDR2 is FQNEAQ. The CDR3 sequence is 15 residues long. In DNA form, the CDR3 reads TGTGCCAGCAGCCAGACCCGGGGGACGGAATCACCCCTCCACTTT. This gives the protein CASSQTRGTESPLHF.

There are a few counts of this clonotype. The rearrangement links TRBV20-1 to TRBJ2-5; D could derive from TRBD1 or TRBD2 (5 bases each). The CDR3 loop spans 13 amino acids. V was cut by 0 bases and J by 1 base, with 6 bases left in between. The V gene's germline CDR1 is DFQATT and CDR2 SNEGSKA (reference sequence). The CDR3 bases are TGCAGTGCTAGAGATGGGGGCCAAGAGACCCAGTACTTC. Protein sequence: CSARDGGQETQYF.

Ten or more counts support this clonotype. The V call is TRBV12-3 or TRBV12-4, the J call TRBJ2-3; 8 bases match TRBD1. With 5 bases clipped from V and 5 bases from J, the junction kept 3 bases outside the gene matches. This CDR3 region has 13 residues. CDR3 DNA sequence: TGTGCCAGCAGTCCCGGGACAGGAGATACGCAGTATTTT. This translates into CASSPGTGDTQYF.

Here the CDR3 reads CASSAQAGELFF. CDR3 nucleotide sequence: TGTGCCAGCAGCGCACAGGCCGGGGAGCTGTTTTTT. The rearrangement uses TRBV9 and TRBJ2-2; TRBD1 might be the D (5 bases). Germline V lookup: CDR1 SGDLS, CDR2 YYNGEE. V lost 3 bases and J 6 bases, leaving 6 bases between the germline ends. The CDR3 has 12 residues.

The rearrangement links TRBV6-1 to TRBJ1-5, with D hard to call. This CDR3 is 18 amino acids long. V lost 10 bases to trimming and J lost 0 bases, with 25 bases between them. Germline V gene sequence: CDR1 MNHNS, CDR2 SASEGT. The DNA for the CDR3 is TGTGCCACCGAGAACGAGCCGCCTTCGACTTATAGCAATCAGCCCCAGCATTTT. Translating it yields CATENEPPSTYSNQPQHF.

This clonotype was seen a few times. A much larger clonotype is one base distant, so this may be a read error. This chain uses TRBV2 with TRBJ2-1; 10 nucleotides agree with TRBD2. CDR3 size: 18 residues. Germline CDR1 reads SNHLY; CDR2 reads FYNNEI. V lost 3 bases, J lost 8 bases, and 16 bases stayed unmatched. For the CDR3, the DNA is TGTGCCAGCAGTGAGATTTCCCCTTCTAGCGGGGGTCACTATGAGCAGTTCTTC. It codes for CASSEISPSSGGHYEQFF. The whole variable domain, filled in from reference TRBV2 and TRBJ2-1, reads EPEVTQTPSHQVTQMGQEVILRCVPISNHLYFYWYRQILGQKVEFLVSFYNNEISEKSEIFDDQFSVERPDGSNFTLKIRSTKLEDSAMYFCASSEISPSSGGHYEQFFGPGTRLTVL.

This clonotype was counted ten times or more. The chain recombines TRBV11-2 with TRBJ2-7; D is possibly TRBD1 (5 bases). CDR1 and CDR2 from the germline V gene are SGHAT and FQNNGV. This CDR3 has 15 amino acids. V shed 4 bases and J shed 2 bases, with 15 bases lying between them. The CDR3 sequence: CASSWAGLTPYEQYF. CDR3 coding DNA: TGTGCCAGCAGCTGGGCAGGGCTCACGCCCTACGAGCAGTACTTC.

This clonotype was seen just once. The genes are TRBV10-1 and TRBJ2-3, with TRBD2 identical over 10 bases. Germline V CDR1 and CDR2: WNHNN, SYGVQD (reference sequence). V lost 5 bases to trimming and J lost 6 bases; unmatched junction nucleotides: 5. The CDR3 is made up of 14 amino acids. As DNA, the CDR3 is TGCGCCAGCAGTAGCGGGAGGGCCGCGGATACGCAGTATTTT. This gives the protein CASSSGRAADTQYF.

This clonotype appeared many times. The chain carries TRBV10-3 and TRBJ2-5; 11 bases are a match to TRBD1. CDR3 length: 15 residues. Germline loops: CDR1 ENHRY, CDR2 SYGVKD. Germline trimming cut 4 bases from V and 0 bases from J; bases unmatched to any gene: 1. The CDR3 DNA reads as TGTGCCATCAGTGGGGACAGGGGGTACCAAGAGACCCAGTACTTC. It translates to CAISGDRGYQETQYF.

This clonotype was observed many times. The V call is TRBV30, the J call TRBJ2-2, with D perhaps TRBD1 (6 bases). This CDR3 region has 15 residues. The germline V gene has CDR1 GTSNPN and CDR2 SVGIG (reference sequence). The germline V and J ends were trimmed by 3 bases and 1 base, with 12 bases remaining between them. This chain's CDR3 is CAWSLGGWNTGELFF. CDR3 DNA sequence: TGTGCCTGGAGCTTAGGGGGTTGGAACACCGGGGAGCTGTTTTTT.

Many counts were recorded for this clonotype. V and J are TRBV18 and TRBJ2-3; no clear D gene. The V end lost 0 bases, the J end lost 3 bases, and 4 bases lay between the germline ends. This CDR3 contains 13 residues. Per the germline V gene, CDR1 is KGHSH and CDR2 is LQKENI. The CDR3 region has the DNA TGTGCCAGCTCACCACCGAGGACAGATACGCAGTATTTT. It yields the protein CASSPPRTDTQYF.

This clonotype was found many times. The chain combines TRBV10-2 with TRBJ2-1; D gene unclear. Germline CDR1 WSHSY, CDR2 SAAADI. This CDR3 is 15 amino acids long. V lost 0 bases and J lost 7, with 13 bases in between. CDR3 region: CASSESVVIQNEQFF. CDR3 sequence (DNA): TGCGCCAGCAGTGAGTCGGTAGTGATTCAGAATGAGCAGTTCTTC.

The sample holds many counts of this clonotype. The rearrangement links TRBV30 to TRBJ1-1, with D uncertain. V was shortened by 0 bases and J by 6 bases, with 5 bases between the two germline ends. The CDR3 contains 11 residues. Germline lookup yields CDR1 GTSNPN and CDR2 SVGIG (reference sequence). In DNA, the CDR3 is TGTGCCTGGAGTGTCTCGTCTGAAGCTTTCTTT. Translated: CAWSVSSEAFF.

This clonotype was seen at least ten times. The V and J genes are TRBV6-2 or TRBV6-3 and TRBJ2-5, with no clear D. This CDR3 spans 14 amino acids. Trimming took off 0 bases at V and 2 bases at J, with 7 bases between the two ends. The germline gives CDR1 MNHEY, CDR2 SVGEGT. The CDR3 loop reads CASSYSGRQETQYF. CDR3 DNA sequence: TGTGCCAGCAGTTACTCGGGCAGGCAAGAGACCCAGTACTTC.

For this clonotype: This may come from a read error, since a much larger clone is one base off. This rearrangement joins TRBV18 to TRBJ1-1; D unresolved. Deletions cut 0 bases from V and 1 base from J, with 9 bases between. This CDR3 is built from 15 residues. Per the germline V gene, CDR1 is KGHSH and CDR2 is LQKENI. CDR3 nucleotide sequence: TGTGCCAGCTCACCACCCAGGTCAGGGAACACTGAAGCTTTCTTT. This codes for CASSPPRSGNTEAFF. Complete variable domain (other parts from reference TRBV18 and TRBJ1-1): NAGVMQNPRHLVRRRGQEARLRCSPMKGHSHVYWYRQLPEEGLKFMVYLQKENIIDESGMPKERFSAEFPKEGPSILRIQQVVRGDSAAYFCASSPPRSGNTEAFFGQGTRLTVV.

In the case of this clonotype: This could be a read error, since a much larger clone is one nucleotide away. Because it lacks the conserved phenylalanine or tryptophan at the end, this CDR3 is likely a read error. V usage is TRBV28 and J usage is TRBJ1-1, with a weak D call TRBD1 (5 bases). This CDR3 is 13 amino acids long. Germline V gives CDR1 MDHEN, CDR2 SYDVKM. Trimming took 4 bases from V and 2 from J, leaving 8 bases between them. The CDR3 protein is CASSSGDNTEAFL. Written as DNA, the CDR3 is TGTGCCAGCAGTTCGGGGGATAACACTGAAGCTTTCCTT.

This clonotype was counted a few times. This chain uses TRBV20-1 with TRBJ2-7; TRBD1 aligns across 10 bases. The CDR3 runs to 13 residues. From germline, CDR1 is DFQATT and CDR2 SNEGSKA (reference sequence). The junction had 9 bases not matched to a gene; V was cut back by 8 bases and J by 5 bases. CDR3 in amino acids: CSPRQGAMDEQYF. CDR3 sequence (DNA): TGCAGTCCACGACAGGGGGCAATGGACGAGCAGTACTTC.

This clonotype was detected only a few times. A read error may explain this, as a much larger clone is one base away. The chain is built from TRBV11-2 and TRBJ2-1, with TRBD2 identical over 11 bases. V lost 2 bases and J lost 8; bases outside the gene matches: 5. The CDR3 is 15 amino acids. Germline V gene sequence: CDR1 SGHAT, CDR2 FQNNGV. CDR3 sequence (DNA): TGTGCCAGCAGCTTACAGACTAGCGGGATAGATGAGCAGTTCTTC. Encoded protein: CASSLQTSGIDEQFF.

The chain is built from TRBV11-2 and TRBJ2-1, with 10 bases identical to TRBD2. J was trimmed by 6 bases and V by 11 bases; bases with no gene match: 10. This CDR3 spans 14 amino acids. In germline, CDR1 is SGHAT, CDR2 FQNNGV. CDR3 nucleotides: TGTGCCTGCCCCCCCGGGACTAGCGCCAATGAGCAGTTCTTC. Translation gives CACPPGTSANEQFF.

This chain uses TRBV9 with TRBJ2-3; 12 bases map to TRBD2. The CDR3 is 16 amino acids. With 0 bases clipped from V and 4 bases from J, the junction kept 3 bases outside the gene matches. Germline CDR1 SGDLS, CDR2 YYNGEE. This CDR3 reads CASSVATSGSPDTQYF. CDR3 nucleotides: TGTGCCAGCAGCGTAGCGACTAGCGGGAGCCCAGATACGCAGTATTTT.

At least ten counts were recorded for this clonotype. The CDR3: CSAGYNEQFF. DNA for the CDR3: TGCAGTGCCGGATACAATGAGCAGTTCTTC. The chain combines TRBV20-1 with TRBJ2-1; D is undetermined. In germline, CDR1 is DFQATT, CDR2 SNEGSKA (reference sequence). The CDR3 runs 10 residues. V was shortened by 6 bases and J by 4 bases, with 4 bases between the two germline ends.

This clonotype has ten or more counts. In nucleotides, the CDR3 is TGTGCCAGCAGTTCCTCCGTCGGGAGAAGCTACAATGAGCAGTTCTTC. Protein: CASSSSVGRSYNEQFF. This chain connects TRBV6-9 to TRBJ2-1; D is perhaps TRBD2 (6 bases). This CDR3 has 16 amino acids. Germline V gives CDR1 MNHGY, CDR2 SVAAGI. Trimming removed 4 bases from V and 3 bases from J, with 16 bases in between.